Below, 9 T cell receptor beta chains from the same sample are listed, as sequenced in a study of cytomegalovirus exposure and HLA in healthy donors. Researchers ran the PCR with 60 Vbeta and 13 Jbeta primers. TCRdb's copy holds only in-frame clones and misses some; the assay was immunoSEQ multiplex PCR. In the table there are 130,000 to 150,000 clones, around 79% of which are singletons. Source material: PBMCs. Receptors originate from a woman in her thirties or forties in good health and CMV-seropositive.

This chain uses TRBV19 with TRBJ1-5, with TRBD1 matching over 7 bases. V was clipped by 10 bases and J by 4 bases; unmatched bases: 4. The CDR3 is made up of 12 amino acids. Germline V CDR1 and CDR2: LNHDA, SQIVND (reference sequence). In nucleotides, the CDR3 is TGTGCCACCATGACAGGGAATCAGCCCCAGCATTTT. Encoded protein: CATMTGNQPQHF.

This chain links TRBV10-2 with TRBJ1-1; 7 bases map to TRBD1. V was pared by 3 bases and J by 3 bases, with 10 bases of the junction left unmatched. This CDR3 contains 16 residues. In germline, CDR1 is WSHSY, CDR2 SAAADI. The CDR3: CASSDGPNRGDTEAFF. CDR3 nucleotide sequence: TGCGCCAGCAGTGACGGGCCCAACAGGGGTGACACTGAAGCTTTCTTT.

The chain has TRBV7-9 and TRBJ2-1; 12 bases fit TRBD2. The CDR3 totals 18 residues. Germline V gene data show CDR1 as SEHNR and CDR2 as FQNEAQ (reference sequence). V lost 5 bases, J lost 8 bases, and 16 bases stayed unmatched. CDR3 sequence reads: CASSPPPGLAGPGDEQFF. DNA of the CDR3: TGTGCCAGCAGCCCTCCTCCGGGACTAGCGGGCCCCGGGGATGAGCAGTTCTTC.

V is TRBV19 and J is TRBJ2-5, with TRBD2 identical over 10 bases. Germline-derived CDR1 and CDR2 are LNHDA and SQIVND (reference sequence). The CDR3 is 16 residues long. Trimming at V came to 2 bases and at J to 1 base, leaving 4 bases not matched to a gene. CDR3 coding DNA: TGTGCCAGTAGTATAATGCTAGCGGGGGTCCAAGAGACCCAGTACTTC. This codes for CASSIMLAGVQETQYF.

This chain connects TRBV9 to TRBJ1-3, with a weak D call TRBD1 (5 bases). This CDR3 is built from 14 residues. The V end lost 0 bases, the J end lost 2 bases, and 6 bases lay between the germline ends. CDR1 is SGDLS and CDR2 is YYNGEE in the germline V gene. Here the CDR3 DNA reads TGTGCCAGCAGCGTAGAGGGGACTGGAAACACCATATATTTT. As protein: CASSVEGTGNTIYF.

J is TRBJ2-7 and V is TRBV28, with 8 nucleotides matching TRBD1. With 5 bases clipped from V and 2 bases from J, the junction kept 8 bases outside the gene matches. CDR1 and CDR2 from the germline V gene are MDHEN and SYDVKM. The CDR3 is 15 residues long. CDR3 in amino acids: CASSPPTGAPYEQYF. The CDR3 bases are TGTGCCAGCAGTCCCCCGACAGGGGCCCCCTACGAGCAGTACTTC.

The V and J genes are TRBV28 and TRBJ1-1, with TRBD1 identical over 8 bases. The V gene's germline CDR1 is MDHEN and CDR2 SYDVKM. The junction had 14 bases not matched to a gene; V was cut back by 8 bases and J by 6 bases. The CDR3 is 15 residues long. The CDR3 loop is CASGGTTGGTPEAFF. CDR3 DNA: TGTGCCAGCGGAGGAACCACAGGGGGGACCCCTGAAGCTTTCTTT.

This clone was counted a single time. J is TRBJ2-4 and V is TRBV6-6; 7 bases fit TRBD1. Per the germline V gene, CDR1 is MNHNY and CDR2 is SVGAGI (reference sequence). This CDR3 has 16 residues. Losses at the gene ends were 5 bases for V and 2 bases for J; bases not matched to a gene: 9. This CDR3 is CASSTTGQKTKNIQYF. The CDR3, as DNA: TGTGCCAGCAGTACAACGGGACAGAAAACCAAAAACATTCAGTACTTC.

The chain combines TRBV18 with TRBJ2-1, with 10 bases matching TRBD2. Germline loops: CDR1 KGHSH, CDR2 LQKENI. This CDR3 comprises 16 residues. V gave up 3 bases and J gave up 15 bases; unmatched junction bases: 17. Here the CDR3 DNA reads TGTGCCAGCTCACCCAGTCGGGTAGCGGGGGGCCTCATTCCGTTCTTC. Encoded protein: CASSPSRVAGGLIPFF.